The clone carrying this T cell receptor beta chain was detected once. These data are taken from a study of CD8 T cells in Susac syndrome. The ends were cut back, 2 bases at V and 5 bases at J, with 10 bases in the middle. This CDR3 region has 12 residues. CDR1 is GTSNPN, CDR2 SVGIG, per germline (reference sequence). RNA in amounts of about 0.5 to 1 ug was reverse transcribed with random hexamers. Using its own MiXCR run on the immunoSEQ multiplex PCR reads, TCRdb lists one record per CDR3 protein. The sample includes fewer than 95,000 distinct CDR3 sequences, roughly 96% of them seen just once. The receptor was isolated from a human donor with Susac syndrome. Input material: CD8+ T cells from PBMCs. The rearrangement uses TRBV30 and TRBJ2-7; D is uncertain. The DNA for the CDR3 is TGTGCCTGGAGTAGGGTAAGGAACGAGCAGTACTTC. As protein: CAWSRVRNEQYF.